The present T cell receptor (beta chain) was sequenced within a study of T cell repertoires in cytomegalovirus infection. This clonotype was picked up a small number of times. V shed 4 bases and J shed 10 bases, with 4 bases lying between them. The CDR3 covers 10 residues. From germline, CDR1 is MGHDK and CDR2 SYGVNS. Using its own MiXCR run on the reads, TCRdb lists one record per CDR3 protein. The table has about 490,000 distinct CDR3 sequences, about 15% seen once; the top ten hold 20% to 30%. The specimen was CD8+ T cells from PBMCs. The rearrangement links TRBV25-1 to TRBJ1-4, with no clear D. The receptor was isolated from a human donor in good health (CMV status not recorded). Some clones in this sample may be carry-over from other donors' samples. As DNA, the CDR3 is TGTGCCAGCAGTGGGGTAAAACTGTTTTTT. Its protein product is CASSGVKLFF.